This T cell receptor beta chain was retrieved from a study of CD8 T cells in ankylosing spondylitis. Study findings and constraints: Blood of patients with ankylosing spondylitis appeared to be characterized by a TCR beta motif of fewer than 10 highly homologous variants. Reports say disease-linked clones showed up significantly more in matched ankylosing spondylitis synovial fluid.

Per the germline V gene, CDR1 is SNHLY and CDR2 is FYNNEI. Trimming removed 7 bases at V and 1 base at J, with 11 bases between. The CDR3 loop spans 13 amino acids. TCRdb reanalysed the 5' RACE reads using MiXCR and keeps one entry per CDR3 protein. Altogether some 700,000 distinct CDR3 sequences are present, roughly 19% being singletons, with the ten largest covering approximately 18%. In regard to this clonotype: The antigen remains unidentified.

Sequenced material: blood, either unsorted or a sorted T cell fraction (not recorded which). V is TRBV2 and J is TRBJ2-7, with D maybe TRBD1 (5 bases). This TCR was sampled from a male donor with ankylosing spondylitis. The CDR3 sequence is CASIQDISYEQYF. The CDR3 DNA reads TGTGCCAGCATTCAGGACATTTCCTACGAGCAGTACTTC.